This TCR beta chain was sequenced during a study of response to subunit inactivated influenza vaccine. In this sample, this clonotype turned up many times. This CDR3 has 13 amino acids. The germline CDR1 and CDR2 sequences are ENHRY and SYGVKD. Trimming cost V 8 bases and J 1 base, with 9 bases left between them. Using its own MiXCR run on the RT-PCR reads, TCRdb lists one record per CDR3 protein. The data show about 580,000 distinct CDR3 sequences, approximately 15% seen once. The source material was PBMCs from blood, sampled 11 to 12 days after vaccination. The chain couples TRBV10-3 to TRBJ2-4; perhaps TRBD2 as D (5 bases). The TCR comes from a man in his fifties who received an inactivated influenza vaccine. The CDR3 region is CAIREHAKNIQYF. CDR3 nucleotides: TGTGCCATCCGGGAACACGCCAAAAACATTCAGTACTTC.